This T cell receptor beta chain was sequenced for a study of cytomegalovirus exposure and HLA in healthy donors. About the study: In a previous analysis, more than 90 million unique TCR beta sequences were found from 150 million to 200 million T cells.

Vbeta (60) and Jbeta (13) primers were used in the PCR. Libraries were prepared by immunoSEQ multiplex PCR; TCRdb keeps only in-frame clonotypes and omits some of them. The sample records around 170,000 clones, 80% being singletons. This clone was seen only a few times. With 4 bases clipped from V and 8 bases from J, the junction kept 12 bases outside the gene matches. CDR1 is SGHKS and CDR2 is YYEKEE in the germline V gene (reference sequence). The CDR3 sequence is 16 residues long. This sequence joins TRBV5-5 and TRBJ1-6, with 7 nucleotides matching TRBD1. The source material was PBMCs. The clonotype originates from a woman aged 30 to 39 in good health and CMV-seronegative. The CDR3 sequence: CASSLTGTAEYSPLHF. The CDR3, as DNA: TGTGCCAGCAGCCTCACCGGGACAGCCGAATATTCACCCCTCCACTTT.